The present T cell receptor beta chain was sequenced within a study of post-analysis software for immune sequencing data. General observations from the study: Patients showed TRBV5-6, TRBV5-1 and TRBV20-1 among 4 or 5 TRBV segments more frequent than in controls.

Prepared TCR beta cDNA libraries contained unique molecular identifiers. MiXCR, run by TCRdb on the PCR reads, gives a single entry per CDR3 protein. The sample carries 430,000 or so distinct CDR3 sequences, roughly 38% recorded once. Germline V gene lookup returns CDR1 MNHNY and CDR2 SVGAGI (reference sequence). This CDR3 region has 15 residues. The V gene end was trimmed by 2 bases and the J gene end by 5 bases; junction bases not matched to a gene: 7. This clonotype was counted a single time. Its antigen is as yet unknown. The sequence was obtained from a girl aged 2-10 years with multiple sclerosis. The chain joins TRBV6-6 to TRBJ2-5; 8 nucleotides match TRBD2. Sequencing was done on a sample of blood. This CDR3 is CASSYRGLGAETQYF. CDR3 DNA sequence: TGTGCCAGCAGTTACAGGGGACTAGGGGCGGAGACCCAGTACTTC.